What follows is one TCR beta chain and its context. What it recognizes is unknown. RNA transcripts yielded amplified TCR beta CDR3 regions. First-round RT-PCR used HTBI primers; second-round multiplex PCR followed. One entry per CDR3 protein, called by TCRdb with MiXCR from the multiplex PCR reads. The sample holds hundreds of thousands of distinct CDR3 sequences, 22% seen once. The sample comes from a study of Graves' ophthalmopathy and Graves' hyperthyroidism. Study-wide results and caveats: Distinction of ophthalmopathy from stable hyperthyroidism by a 13-signature model reached approximately 90% sensitivity and about 80% specificity.

The receptor comes from a young woman with stable Graves' hyperthyroidism. Some clones in this sample may be carry-over from other donors' samples. Sequencing used peripheral blood.

DNA for the CDR3: TGTGCCACCAGCAGCGACAGGGCGGTGCAGCCCCAGCATTTT. The encoded protein is CATSSDRAVQPQHF. V and J are TRBV15 and TRBJ1-5, with 7 positions matching TRBD1. Germline V gene data show CDR1 as LNHNV and CDR2 as YYDKDF (reference sequence). This CDR3 comprises 14 residues. Trimming took 3 bases from V and 7 from J; bases not matched to a gene: 6.